This entry describes one T cell receptor (beta chain). Its antigen is undetermined. Donors were nominally healthy when sampled, though unrecorded immune exposures were likely. With 60 Vbeta and 13 Jbeta primers, the PCR was carried out. Data came from immunoSEQ multiplex PCR; TCRdb stores just in-frame clones and leaves some out. The table lists 200,000 or so clones, 65% to 85% of them singletons. These data belong to a study of cytomegalovirus exposure and HLA in healthy donors. Overall study results and limits: It was likely that a cluster of highly shared sequence variants was a sequencing artifact.

Trimming cost V 7 bases and J 0 bases; bases outside gene matches: 5. This CDR3 region has 15 residues. Germline-derived CDR1 and CDR2 are KGHSH and LQKENI. V and J are TRBV18 and TRBJ2-1; 8 nucleotides match TRBD2. The source material was PBMCs. The TCR originated in a woman aged 30 to 39 in good health and CMV-seropositive. CDR3 in amino acids: CASCGSGSSYNEQFF. The CDR3 DNA sequence: TGTGCCAGCTGTGGAAGCGGGAGCTCCTACAATGAGCAGTTCTTC.